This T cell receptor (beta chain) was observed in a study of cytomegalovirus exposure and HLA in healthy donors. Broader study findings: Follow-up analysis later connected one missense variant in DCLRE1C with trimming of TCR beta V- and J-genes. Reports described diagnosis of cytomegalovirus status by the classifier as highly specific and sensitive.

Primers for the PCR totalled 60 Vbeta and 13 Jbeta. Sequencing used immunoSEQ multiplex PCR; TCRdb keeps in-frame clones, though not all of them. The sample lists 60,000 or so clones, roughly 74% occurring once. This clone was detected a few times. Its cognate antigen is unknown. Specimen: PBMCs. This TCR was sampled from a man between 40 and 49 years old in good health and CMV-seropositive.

The CDR3 spells CASSFHSTSGAKDTQYF. CDR3 DNA sequence: TGCGCCAGCAGCTTCCACTCGACTAGCGGGGCTAAAGATACGCAGTATTTT. V gene TRBV5-1 combines with J gene TRBJ2-3; 11 bases align to TRBD2. The V gene end was trimmed by 2 bases and the J gene end by 5 bases; junction bases not matched to a gene: 10. The CDR3 spans 17 residues. CDR1 is SGHRS, CDR2 YFSETQ, per germline.